The 20 T cell receptor beta chains below come from one sample, sequenced in a study of identical twins. TCRdb re-derived calls from the 5' RACE reads in MiXCR, one entry per CDR3 protein. The table includes 450,000 or so distinct CDR3 sequences, about 24% detected once. The data also belong to a second study, concerning T cells expressing NK-cell markers.

Sequencing was performed on CD4+ T cells sorted from blood. Source of these receptors: a woman aged 18-29 years in good health.

This clonotype was observed a handful of times. The chain is built from TRBV6-2 or TRBV6-3 and TRBJ2-1; D remains unclear. CDR1 MNHEY and CDR2 SVGEGT come from the germline V gene. Trimming removed 4 bases from V and 1 base from J, with 14 bases in between. The CDR3 covers 16 residues. DNA of the CDR3: TGTGCCAGCAGTTCCCTCTGGTCTAATTCCTACAATGAGCAGTTCTTC. Translation: CASSSLWSNSYNEQFF.

This rearrangement joins TRBV28 to TRBJ2-2; 10 bases align to TRBD2. This CDR3 has 15 amino acids. CDR1 is MDHEN and CDR2 is SYDVKM in the germline V gene. After removal of 7 bases from V and 4 bases from J, the junction contained 6 bases not matched to a gene. The CDR3 loop is CASNKLAGPTGELFF. The CDR3 nucleotides are TGTGCCAGCAACAAACTAGCGGGACCCACCGGGGAGCTGTTTTTT.

This sequence joins TRBV29-1 and TRBJ2-5; D might be TRBD1 (5 bases). The V gene's germline CDR1 is SQVTM and CDR2 ANQGSEA. Between the trimmed V and J ends, which lost 6 bases and 3 bases, there was a span of 14 bases. The CDR3 has 13 residues. Here the CDR3 DNA reads TGCAGCGTACAACGACAGTGGAAAGAGACCCAGTACTTC. Its translation is CSVQRQWKETQYF.

V is TRBV11-3 and J is TRBJ2-4, with D unresolved. Per germline, CDR1 SGHNT and CDR2 YENEEA. V was trimmed by 3 bases and J by 6 bases, leaving 6 bases between them. This CDR3 spans 12 amino acids. CDR3 loop: CASSFVGNIQYF. The CDR3 bases are TGTGCCAGCAGCTTCGTTGGAAACATTCAGTACTTC.

This clonotype came up a few times. The chain recombines TRBV7-2 with TRBJ2-3; D is undetermined. From germline, CDR1 is SGHTA and CDR2 FQGNSA. This CDR3 has 12 amino acids. V was cut by 5 bases and J by 8 bases, with 11 bases left in between. The CDR3 bases are TGTGCCAGCAGCCCGGGCCCTGGTACGCAGTATTTT. Protein product: CASSPGPGTQYF.

This sequence joins TRBV20-1 and TRBJ2-1; 7 bases line up with TRBD2. CDR3 length equals 14 residues. Trimming at V came to 6 bases and at J to 8 bases, leaving 13 bases not matched to a gene. Germline lookup yields CDR1 DFQATT and CDR2 SNEGSKA (reference sequence). The CDR3 sequence: CSARDRREGHEQFF. DNA for the CDR3: TGCAGTGCACGAGATAGGAGGGAGGGCCATGAGCAGTTCTTC.

In its sample, this clonotype was seen many times. The chain recombines TRBV12-3 or TRBV12-4 with TRBJ2-3, with D perhaps matching TRBD2 (5 bases). Deletions cut 5 bases from V and 0 bases from J, with 12 bases between. This CDR3 region has 15 residues. This CDR3 reads CASSPLLASTDTQYF. DNA of the CDR3: TGTGCCAGCAGTCCCCTCCTAGCAAGCACAGATACGCAGTATTTT.

This chain uses TRBV29-1 with TRBJ1-1; D unresolved. The germline V gene encodes CDR1 SQVTM and CDR2 ANQGSEA. V was clipped by 4 bases and J by 3 bases, with 9 bases between them. CDR3 length equals 12 residues. The CDR3 DNA follows: TGCAGCGTTGGGCAGAGTTACACTGAAGCTTTCTTT. Amino acids: CSVGQSYTEAFF.

V usage is TRBV11-2 and J usage is TRBJ2-7; D gene uncertain. Between the trimmed V and J ends, which lost 5 bases and 8 bases, there was a span of 22 bases. Germline V gives CDR1 SGHAT, CDR2 FQNNGV. CDR3 size: 15 residues. The DNA for the CDR3 is TGTGCCAGCAGCCTCCTTATCGGGTCCGCAAACCAGCAGTACTTC. It specifies CASSLLIGSANQQYF.

The rearrangement joins TRBV12-3 or TRBV12-4 to TRBJ2-1, with 7 nucleotides matching TRBD1. This CDR3 is 14 amino acids long. J gave up 7 bases and V 6 bases, and 9 bases lay outside the gene matches. This chain's CDR3 is CASRPGTDRNEQFF. The CDR3 nucleotides read TGTGCCAGCAGACCCGGGACAGACAGGAATGAGCAGTTCTTC.

J is TRBJ1-1 and V is TRBV4-2; no definite D call. V lost 0 bases and J lost 0, with 17 bases in between. The germline V gene encodes CDR1 LGHNA and CDR2 YNFKEQ. There are 18 residues in the CDR3. CDR3 nucleotides: TGTGCCAGCAGCCAAGATATTTTTGGGGTCCAGGTGAACACTGAAGCTTTCTTT. It codes for CASSQDIFGVQVNTEAFF.

The V and J genes are TRBV7-2 and TRBJ2-3, with unresolved D. The CDR3 length is 13 residues. V was pared by 2 bases and J by 7 bases, with 10 bases between. Per the germline V gene, CDR1 is SGHTA and CDR2 is FQGNSA. This chain's CDR3 is CASSLKPAHTQYF. The CDR3 DNA reads TGTGCCAGCAGCTTAAAACCGGCCCATACGCAGTATTTT.

This chain links TRBV5-4 with TRBJ2-1; the D gene is possibly TRBD1 (5 bases). Trimming removed 2 bases at V and 9 bases at J, with 15 bases between. Germline lookup yields CDR1 SGHNT and CDR2 YYREEE (reference sequence). The CDR3 is 14 residues long. The CDR3 loop is CASSFRGSRSEQFF. In DNA form, the CDR3 reads TGTGCCAGCAGCTTTAGGGGCAGCCGCAGTGAGCAGTTCTTC.

This sequence joins TRBV10-3 and TRBJ1-2; 7 bases match TRBD1. J lost 2 bases, V lost 0 bases, and 6 bases had no gene match. Germline V gene sequence: CDR1 ENHRY, CDR2 SYGVKD. The CDR3 totals 16 residues. CDR3 protein: CAISESPGQANYGYTF. CDR3 bases: TGTGCCATCAGTGAGTCCCCCGGACAGGCGAACTATGGCTACACCTTC.

This clonotype has just a few counts. V usage is TRBV20-1 and J usage is TRBJ1-4; possible D gene TRBD1, 5 bases. V lost 0 bases and J 4 bases, leaving 15 bases between the germline ends. Germline V gives CDR1 DFQATT, CDR2 SNEGSKA (reference sequence). CDR3 length: 16 amino acids. The CDR3 region is CSARDAGDRDNEKLFF. CDR3 sequence (DNA): TGCAGTGCTAGAGATGCGGGAGACAGAGATAATGAAAAACTGTTTTTT.

This clonotype appeared a single time. The chain has TRBV2 and TRBJ2-7; D might be TRBD1 (5 bases). Trimming pared 4 bases from V and 2 bases from J, leaving 12 bases between. CDR3 length: 14 residues. The V gene's germline CDR1 is SNHLY and CDR2 FYNNEI. CDR3 region: CASSGNRGPYEQYF. The CDR3 bases are TGTGCCAGCAGTGGGAATAGGGGCCCCTACGAGCAGTACTTC.

The genes are TRBV5-1 and TRBJ2-1, with 7 bases fitting TRBD2. The CDR3 is 16 amino acids. V dropped 1 base and J dropped 4; count of bases not matched to a gene: 8. The germline V gene has CDR1 SGHRS and CDR2 YFSETQ. In DNA, the CDR3 is TGCGCCAGCAGCTTGTCGGTTAGCGGGCCTTACAATGAGCAGTTCTTC. Residues: CASSLSVSGPYNEQFF.

In its sample, this clonotype was seen a few times. This chain connects TRBV20-1 to TRBJ2-1; D ambiguous. CDR3 length: 12 amino acids. Germline CDR1 reads DFQATT; CDR2 reads SNEGSKA (reference sequence). With 4 bases removed from V and 8 bases from J, the gap between germline ends came to 12 bases. The CDR3 spells CSATRSWDEQFF. The CDR3 region has the DNA TGCAGTGCTACCAGAAGCTGGGATGAGCAGTTCTTC.

This chain joins TRBV6-1 and TRBJ2-3; 7 positions match TRBD1. V lost 6 bases, J lost 3 bases, and 15 bases stayed unmatched. The germline V gene has CDR1 MNHNS and CDR2 SASEGT. The CDR3 contains 17 residues. The CDR3 region has the DNA TGTGCCAGCAGCCCCCCCGAGACAGGGCGGAGAACAGATACGCAGTATTTT. This sequence encodes CASSPPETGRRTDTQYF.

The V gene is TRBV6-6, the J gene TRBJ1-1; 7 positions match TRBD1. CDR3 length equals 13 residues. Germline V lookup: CDR1 MNHNY, CDR2 SVGAGI (reference sequence). V trimming: 0 bases; J trimming: 10 bases; junction bases outside the gene matches: 5. CDR3 in DNA: TGTGCCAGCAGTTACTCGGGGACAGCCGGAGCTTTCTTT. It translates to CASSYSGTAGAFF.